The following is a T cell receptor (beta chain) sequence with its context. Its cognate antigen is unknown. Each cDNA molecule carried a unique molecular identifier. TCRdb analysed the 5' RACE reads with MiXCR anew, one entry per CDR3 protein. The sample carries around 93,000 distinct CDR3 sequences, around 12% recorded once. The data were obtained in a study of early T cells in non-severe SARS-CoV-2 infection. Study context: Bulk RNA from unsorted whole blood was sequenced; chains were unpaired. Study-wide results and caveats: Database matching using VDJdb favored anti-spike CD8 responses, with private and CD4 specificities left missing.

Germline V gives CDR1 DFQATT, CDR2 SNEGSKA (reference sequence). The CDR3 spans 15 residues. V lost 0 bases and J 2 bases, leaving 14 bases between the germline ends. The TCR sequence derives from an adult who was a healthcare worker with PCR-confirmed SARS-CoV-2 infection or an uninfected control (not recorded which). The chain has TRBV20-1 and TRBJ2-7; weak D call: TRBD1 (6 bases). Sequenced here: whole blood, sampled at baseline. DNA of the CDR3: TGCAGTGCTAGAGAACAGGGCACCTTTACCTACGAGCAGTACTTC. Protein product: CSAREQGTFTYEQYF.